This record concerns one T cell receptor beta chain sequence. Its specificity is unknown. Trimming cost V 0 bases and J 0 bases, with 17 bases left between them. The CDR3 is made up of 18 amino acids. Germline lookup yields CDR1 SEHNR and CDR2 FQNEAQ (reference sequence). Measured with immunoSEQ multiplex PCR; TCRdb has only the in-frame clones, and not every one. There are fewer than 40,000 clones in the sample; around 70% occur only once, and 0.4% to 0.5% lies in the top ten. These data come from a study of STAT5B mutations in CD4+ large granular lymphocyte leukemia. Findings and limits, study-wide: 8/27 top patient clones versus 2/35 control clones were TRBV06-family. Around 25% of private leukemic clonotypes occurred rarely in other patients' non-leukemic repertoires.

The TCR sequence derives from a human donor in good health. The sequenced sample was CD4+ T cells from blood buffy coats. The chain is built from TRBV7-9 and TRBJ2-5; no reliable D call. This chain's CDR3 is CASSLAVADGSHQETQYF. Written as DNA, the CDR3 is TGTGCCAGCAGCTTAGCGGTTGCGGACGGAAGCCACCAAGAGACCCAGTACTTC.